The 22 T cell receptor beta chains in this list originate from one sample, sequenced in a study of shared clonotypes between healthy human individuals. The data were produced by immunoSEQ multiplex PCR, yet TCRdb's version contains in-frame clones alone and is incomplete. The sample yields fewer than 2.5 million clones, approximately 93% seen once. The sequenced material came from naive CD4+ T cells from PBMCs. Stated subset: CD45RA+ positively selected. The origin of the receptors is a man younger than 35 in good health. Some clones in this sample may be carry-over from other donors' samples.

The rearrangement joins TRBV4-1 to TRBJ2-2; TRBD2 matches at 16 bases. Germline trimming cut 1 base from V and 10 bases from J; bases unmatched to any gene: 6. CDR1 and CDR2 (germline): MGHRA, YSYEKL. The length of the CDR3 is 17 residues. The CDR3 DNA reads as TGCGCCAGCAGCCAAGGAGGGACTAGCGGGGGGGGTGAGGAGCTGTTTTTT. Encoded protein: CASSQGGTSGGGEELFF.

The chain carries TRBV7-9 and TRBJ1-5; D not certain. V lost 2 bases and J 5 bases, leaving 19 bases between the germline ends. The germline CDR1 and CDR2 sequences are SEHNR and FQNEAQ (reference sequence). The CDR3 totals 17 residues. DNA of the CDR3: TGTGCCAGCAGCTTAAATAAGTTCGGCAGAGAATATCAGCCCCAGCATTTT. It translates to CASSLNKFGREYQPQHF.

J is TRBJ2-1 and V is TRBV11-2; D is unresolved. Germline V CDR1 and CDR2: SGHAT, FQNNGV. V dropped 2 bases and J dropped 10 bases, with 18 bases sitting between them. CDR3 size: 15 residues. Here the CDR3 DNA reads TGTGCCAGCAGCTTAACAGACGGCCGGCATTCGGAGCAGTTCTTC. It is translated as CASSLTDGRHSEQFF.

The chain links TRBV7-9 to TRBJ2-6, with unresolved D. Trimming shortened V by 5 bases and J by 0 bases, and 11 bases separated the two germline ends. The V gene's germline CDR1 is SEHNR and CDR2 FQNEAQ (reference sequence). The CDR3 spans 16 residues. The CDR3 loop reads CASSPDGFSGANVLTF. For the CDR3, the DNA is TGTGCCAGCAGCCCCGACGGTTTCTCTGGGGCCAACGTCCTGACTTTC. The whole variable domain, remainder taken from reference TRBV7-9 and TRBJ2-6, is DTGVSQNPRHKITKRGQNVTFRCDPISEHNRLYWYRQTLGQGPEFLTYFQNEAQLEKSRLLSDRFSAERPKGSFSTLEIQRTEQGDSAMYLCASSPDGFSGANVLTFGAGSRLTVL.

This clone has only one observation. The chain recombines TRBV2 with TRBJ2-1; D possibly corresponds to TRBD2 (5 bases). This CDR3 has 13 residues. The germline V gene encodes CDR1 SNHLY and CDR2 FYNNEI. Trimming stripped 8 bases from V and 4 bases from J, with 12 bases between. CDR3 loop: CASSTMPYNEQFF. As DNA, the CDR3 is TGTGCCAGCTCGACTATGCCATACAATGAGCAGTTCTTC.

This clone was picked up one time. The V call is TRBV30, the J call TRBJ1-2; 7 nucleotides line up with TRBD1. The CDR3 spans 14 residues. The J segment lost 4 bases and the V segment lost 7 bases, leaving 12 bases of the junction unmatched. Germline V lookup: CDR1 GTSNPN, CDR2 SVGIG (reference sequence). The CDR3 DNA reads TGTGCCTCCCCAACCCCGGGACAGACCTATGGCTACACCTTC. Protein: CASPTPGQTYGYTF.

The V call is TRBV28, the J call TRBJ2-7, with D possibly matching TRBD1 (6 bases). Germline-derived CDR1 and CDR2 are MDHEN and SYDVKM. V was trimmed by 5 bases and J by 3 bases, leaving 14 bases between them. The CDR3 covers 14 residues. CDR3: CASSPSRGRYEQYF. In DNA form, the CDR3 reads TGTGCCAGCAGTCCATCCAGGGGCCGCTACGAGCAGTACTTC.

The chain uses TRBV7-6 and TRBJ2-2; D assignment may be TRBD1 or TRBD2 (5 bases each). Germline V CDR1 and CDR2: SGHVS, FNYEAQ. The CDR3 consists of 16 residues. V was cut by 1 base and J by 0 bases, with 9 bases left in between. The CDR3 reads CASSLGGGPNTGELFF. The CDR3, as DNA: TGTGCCAGCAGCTTAGGGGGCGGGCCGAACACCGGGGAGCTGTTTTTT. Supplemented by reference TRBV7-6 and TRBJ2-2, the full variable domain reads GAGVSQSPRYKVTKRGQDVALRCDPISGHVSLYWYRQALGQGPEFLTYFNYEAQQDKSGLPNDRFSAERPEGSISTLTIQRTEQRDSAMYRCASSLGGGPNTGELFFGEGSRLTVL.

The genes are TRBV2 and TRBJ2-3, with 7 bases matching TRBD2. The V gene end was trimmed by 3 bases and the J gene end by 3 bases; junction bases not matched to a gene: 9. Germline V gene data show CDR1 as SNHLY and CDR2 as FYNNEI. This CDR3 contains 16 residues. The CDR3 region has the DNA TGTGCCAGCAGTGAGGTTGCGGGAGTGTTGACAGATACGCAGTATTTT. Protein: CASSEVAGVLTDTQYF.

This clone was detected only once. DNA of the CDR3: TGCGCCAGCAGCCAAGATCCAGGGATCTATGGCTACACCTTC. Protein: CASSQDPGIYGYTF. This chain joins TRBV4-3 and TRBJ1-2, with TRBD1 as a possible D gene (5 bases). CDR3 size: 14 residues. CDR1 is LGHNA, CDR2 YSLEER, per germline. V was pared by 0 bases and J by 4 bases, with 9 bases between.

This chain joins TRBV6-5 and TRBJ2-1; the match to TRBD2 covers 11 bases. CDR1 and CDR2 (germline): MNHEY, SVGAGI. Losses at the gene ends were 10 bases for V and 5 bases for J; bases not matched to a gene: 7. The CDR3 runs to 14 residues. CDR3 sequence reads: CATAVGLADNEQFF. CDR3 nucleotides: TGTGCCACTGCTGTGGGACTAGCGGACAATGAGCAGTTCTTC.

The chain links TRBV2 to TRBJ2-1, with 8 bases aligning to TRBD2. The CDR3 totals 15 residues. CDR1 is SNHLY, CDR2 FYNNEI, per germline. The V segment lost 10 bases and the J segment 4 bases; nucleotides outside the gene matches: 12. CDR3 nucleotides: TGTGCCACCGACGGAGCGGGGGAACTATACAATGAGCAGTTCTTC. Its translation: CATDGAGELYNEQFF. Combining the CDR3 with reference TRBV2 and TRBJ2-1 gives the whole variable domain EPEVTQTPSHQVTQMGQEVILRCVPISNHLYFYWYRQILGQKVEFLVSFYNNEISEKSEIFDDQFSVERPDGSNFTLKIRSTKLEDSAMYFCATDGAGELYNEQFFGPGTRLTVL.

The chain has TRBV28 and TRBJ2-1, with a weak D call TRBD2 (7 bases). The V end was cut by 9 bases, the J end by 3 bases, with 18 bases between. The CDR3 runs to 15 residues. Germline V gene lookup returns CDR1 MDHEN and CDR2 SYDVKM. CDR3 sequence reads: CASGPGGEVYNEQFF. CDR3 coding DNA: TGTGCCAGTGGCCCGGGGGGCGAAGTCTACAATGAGCAGTTCTTC.

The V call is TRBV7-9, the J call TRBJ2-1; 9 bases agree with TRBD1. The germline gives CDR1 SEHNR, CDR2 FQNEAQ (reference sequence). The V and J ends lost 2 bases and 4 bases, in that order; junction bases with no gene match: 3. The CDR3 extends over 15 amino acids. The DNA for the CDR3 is TGTGCCAGCAGCTTACGGGGACAGGGATACAATGAGCAGTTCTTC. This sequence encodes CASSLRGQGYNEQFF.

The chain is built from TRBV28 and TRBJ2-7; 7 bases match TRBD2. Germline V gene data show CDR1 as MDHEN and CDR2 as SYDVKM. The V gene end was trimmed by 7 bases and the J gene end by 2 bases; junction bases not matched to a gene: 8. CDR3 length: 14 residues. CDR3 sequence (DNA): TGTGCCAGCAATCCGGGAGGTAGGCCCTACGAGCAGTACTTC. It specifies CASNPGGRPYEQYF. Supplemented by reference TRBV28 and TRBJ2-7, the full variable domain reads DVKVTQSSRYLVKRTGEKVFLECVQDMDHENMFWYRQDPGLGLRLIYFSYDVKMKEKGDIPEGYSVSREKKERFSLILESASTNQTSMYLCASNPGGRPYEQYFGPGTRLTVT.

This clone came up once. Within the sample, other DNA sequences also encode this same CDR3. In DNA, the CDR3 is TGCGCCAGCAGCTTGGGACAGGGAAATGAGCAGTTCTTC. It yields the protein CASSLGQGNEQFF. The J gene is TRBJ2-1, the V gene TRBV5-1; 7 bases match TRBD1. The CDR3 runs 13 residues. Trimming at V came to 0 bases and at J to 7 bases, leaving 1 base not matched to a gene. Germline V gives CDR1 SGHRS, CDR2 YFSETQ. Full variable domain (missing parts from reference TRBV5-1 and TRBJ2-1): KAGVTQTPRYLIKTRGQQVTLSCSPISGHRSVSWYQQTPGQGLQFLFEYFSETQRNKGNFPGRFSGRQFSNSRSEMNVSTLELGDSALYLCASSLGQGNEQFFGPGTRLTVL.

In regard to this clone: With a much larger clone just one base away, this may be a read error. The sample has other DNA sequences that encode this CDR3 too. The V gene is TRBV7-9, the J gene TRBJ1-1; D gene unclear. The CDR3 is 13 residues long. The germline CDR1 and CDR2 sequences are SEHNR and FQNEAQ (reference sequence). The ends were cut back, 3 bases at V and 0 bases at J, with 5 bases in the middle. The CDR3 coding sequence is TGTGCCAGCAGCTTCGACGTGAACACTGAAGCTTTCTTT. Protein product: CASSFDVNTEAFF.

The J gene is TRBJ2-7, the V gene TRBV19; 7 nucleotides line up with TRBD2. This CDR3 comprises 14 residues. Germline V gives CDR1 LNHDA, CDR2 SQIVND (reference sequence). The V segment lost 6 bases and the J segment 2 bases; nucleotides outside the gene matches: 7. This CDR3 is CASRSREGPYEQYF. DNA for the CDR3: TGTGCCAGTAGGAGCAGGGAGGGCCCCTACGAGCAGTACTTC.

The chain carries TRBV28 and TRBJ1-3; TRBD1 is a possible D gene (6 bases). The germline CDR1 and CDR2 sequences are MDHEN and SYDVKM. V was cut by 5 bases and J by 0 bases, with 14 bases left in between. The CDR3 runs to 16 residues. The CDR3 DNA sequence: TGTGCCAGCAGTCGAACAGGGTTGATCTCTGGAAACACCATATATTTT. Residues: CASSRTGLISGNTIYF.

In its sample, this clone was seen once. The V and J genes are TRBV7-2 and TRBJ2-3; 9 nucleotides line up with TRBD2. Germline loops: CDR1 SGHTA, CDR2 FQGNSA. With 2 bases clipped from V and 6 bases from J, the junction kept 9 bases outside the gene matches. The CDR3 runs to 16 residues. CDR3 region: CASSLRWREGLDTQYF. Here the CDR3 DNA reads TGTGCCAGCAGCTTACGGTGGCGGGAGGGTCTGGATACGCAGTATTTT.

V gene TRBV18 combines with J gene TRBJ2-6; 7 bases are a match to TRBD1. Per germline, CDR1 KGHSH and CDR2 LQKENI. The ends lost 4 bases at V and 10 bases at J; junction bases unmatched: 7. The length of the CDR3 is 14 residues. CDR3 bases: TGTGCCAGCTCACGTACAGGGGTTGGGAACGTCCTGACTTTC. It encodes CASSRTGVGNVLTF.

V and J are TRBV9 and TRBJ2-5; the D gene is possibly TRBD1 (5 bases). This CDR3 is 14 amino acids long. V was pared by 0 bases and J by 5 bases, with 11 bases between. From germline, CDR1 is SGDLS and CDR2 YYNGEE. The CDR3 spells CASSVDAGRETQYF. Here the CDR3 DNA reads TGTGCCAGCAGCGTAGATGCAGGGCGGGAGACCCAGTACTTC.